The 21 T cell receptor beta chains reported below all come from one sample, sequenced in a study of T cells in women clearing cervical HPV infection. Profiling relied on immunoSEQ multiplex PCR, and the TCRdb table lists in-frame clones only, not all of them. The clone table shows about 34,000 clones, with the ten largest holding roughly 1.4%. Sequencing used blood buffy coat. Every receptor here comes from a woman aged 18 to 75 with a cervical HPV16 infection that either progressed to CIN3+ or cleared (not recorded which).

In regard to this clone: The read halts 3 residues ahead of the CDR3 end, with the missing end drawn from the germline J gene. The rearrangement joins TRBV7-9 to TRBJ2-7; TRBD1 matches at 9 bases. Germline-derived CDR1 and CDR2 are SEHNR and FQNEAQ (reference sequence). This CDR3 region has 15 residues. Trimming removed 1 base from V and 3 bases from J; junction bases left unmatched: 4. This CDR3 is CASSLVETGGYEQYF. The CDR3 bases that were read are TGTGCCAGCAGCTTAGTCGAGACAGGGGGCTACGAG.

Of note for this clone: Read sequence stops 3 residues before the CDR3 end, and the germline J gene provides the missing end. The chain joins TRBV28 to TRBJ2-6; D gene unclear. The CDR3 has 15 residues. The germline V gene encodes CDR1 MDHEN and CDR2 SYDVKM. Trimming pared 3 bases from V and 0 bases from J, leaving 6 bases between. The CDR3 DNA, read in part, is TGTGCCAGCAGTTTTTCCCGCTCTGGGGCCAACGTC. Its protein is CASSFSRSGANV. The CDR3, in full, reads CASSFSRSGANVLTF.

For this clone: With the read ending 3 residues before the CDR3 end, the germline J gene is used to fill in that end. V gene TRBV19 combines with J gene TRBJ2-1; D perhaps matches TRBD1 (5 bases). Germline values: CDR1 LNHDA, CDR2 SQIVND (reference sequence). The V end lost 7 bases, the J end lost 7 bases, and 14 bases lay between the germline ends. CDR3 length equals 13 residues. This chain's CDR3 is CASTPGNFNEQFF. CDR3 DNA, as far as it was read: TGTGCCAGTACCCCAGGGAATTTTAATGAG.

Worth noting for this clone: Sequencing ends 3 residues short of the CDR3 end; the germline J gene provides the rest. This rearrangement joins TRBV20-1 to TRBJ2-1; perhaps TRBD2 as D (5 bases). Trimming shortened V by 5 bases and J by 6 bases, and 14 bases separated the two germline ends. Germline V CDR1 and CDR2: DFQATT, SNEGSKA (reference sequence). The CDR3 totals 13 residues. Partial CDR3 DNA: TGCAGTGCTCCACGGACTGTCGGCAATGAG. Translation gives CSAPRTVGNE. The complete CDR3 protein is CSAPRTVGNEQFF.

Comment on this clone: With the read ending 3 residues before the CDR3 end, the germline J gene is used to fill in that end. The chain combines TRBV20-1 with TRBJ2-5, with a possible D match to TRBD2 (6 bases). Trimming left V 6 bases short and J 3 bases short, with 11 bases between. This CDR3 region has 12 residues. The germline CDR1 and CDR2 sequences are DFQATT and SNEGSKA (reference sequence). The DNA read from the CDR3 is TGCAGTGCCGGACTACTGAAAGAGACC. Translation gives CSAGLLKET. Given in full, the CDR3 is CSAGLLKETQYF.

Details on this clone: The sequence runs out 3 residues before the end of the CDR3; the remainder is reconstructed from the germline J gene. This chain uses TRBV18 with TRBJ1-1; TRBD1 might be the D (6 bases). The CDR3 has 13 amino acids. V gave up 5 bases and J gave up 3 bases, with 10 bases separating them. Germline CDR1 reads KGHSH; CDR2 reads LQKENI. Partial CDR3 DNA: TGTGCCAGCTCAGCCCGACAGGACACTGAA. It specifies CASSARQDTE. The full CDR3 reads CASSARQDTEAFF.

About this clone itself: The read terminates 3 residues before the CDR3 end, so the remaining end is supplied by the germline J gene. The V gene is TRBV6-1, the J gene TRBJ2-3, with 8 nucleotides matching TRBD2. CDR3 size: 16 residues. The V gene end was trimmed by 2 bases and the J gene end by 1 base; junction bases not matched to a gene: 5. In germline, CDR1 is MNHNS, CDR2 SASEGT. CDR3 residues: CASSETPAGGTDTQYF. The CDR3 DNA, read in part, is TGTGCCAGCAGTGAAACCCCAGCGGGAGGCACAGATACG.

CDR3 loop: CASSPQGAIEAFF. The part of the CDR3 DNA that was read is TGTGCCAGCAGTCCTCAGGGGGCGATTGAA. The gene calls are TRBV2 and TRBJ1-1; the match to TRBD1 covers 8 bases. The read terminates 3 residues ahead of where the CDR3 ends, so the germline J gene completes it. The CDR3 loop spans 13 amino acids. V lost 5 bases and J lost 7; bases outside the gene matches: 6. The germline gives CDR1 SNHLY, CDR2 FYNNEI.

Comments on this clone: The read finishes 3 residues shy of the CDR3 end, and the germline J gene is used to complete it. This chain links TRBV7-2 with TRBJ1-1; D is undetermined. Trimming took 1 base from V and 1 from J, leaving 10 bases between them. This CDR3 spans 15 amino acids. Germline values: CDR1 SGHTA, CDR2 FQGNSA. CDR3 DNA (partial): TGTGCCAGCAGCTTAGGCGGGGTGAGGAACACTGAA. Protein product: CASSLGGVRNTE. Given in full, the CDR3 is CASSLGGVRNTEAFF.

About this clone itself: The CDR3 goes on 3 residues after the read ends, and that part is filled in from the germline J gene. The chain combines TRBV19 with TRBJ1-4; TRBD1 matches at 8 bases. Germline V gives CDR1 LNHDA, CDR2 SQIVND (reference sequence). CDR3 length equals 16 residues. CDR3: CASSPTRDRPASPLFF. The part of the CDR3 DNA that was read is TGTGCCAGTAGTCCAACCCGGGACAGGCCGGCTTCACCA.

Of note for this clone: Read data end 3 residues before the CDR3 end; the end is taken from the germline J gene. The rearrangement uses TRBV20-1 and TRBJ2-3; 7 bases map to TRBD2. This CDR3 is built from 12 residues. Unmatched junction bases numbered 4, after V lost 4 bases and J lost 6 bases. The germline V gene encodes CDR1 DFQATT and CDR2 SNEGSKA (reference sequence). Partial CDR3 DNA: TGCAGTGCTATTCAGGGAGGGGATACG. It yields the protein CSAIQGGDT. The whole CDR3 sequence reads CSAIQGGDTQYF.

As to this clone: The read halts 3 residues ahead of the CDR3 end, with the missing end drawn from the germline J gene. V and J are TRBV7-2 and TRBJ2-3; D is undetermined. The CDR3 sequence is 13 residues long. From germline, CDR1 is SGHTA and CDR2 FQGNSA. Between the trimmed V and J ends, which lost 5 bases and 4 bases, there was a span of 10 bases. The sequenced part of the CDR3 DNA is TGTGCCAGCAGCCTAAACGCCGCAGATACG. Its translation is CASSLNAADT. The complete CDR3 reads CASSLNAADTQYF. Using reference TRBV7-2 and TRBJ2-3 for the parts outside the CDR3, the full variable domain is GAGVSQSPSNKVTEKGKDVELRCDPISGHTALYWYRQSLGQGLEFLIYFQGNSAPDKSGLPSDRFSAERTGGSVSTLTIQRTQQEDSAVYLCASSLNAADTQYFGPGTRLTVL.

Worth noting for this clone: With the read ending 3 residues before the CDR3 end, the germline J gene is used to fill in that end. J is TRBJ1-2 and V is TRBV5-1; the match to TRBD1 covers 8 bases. Trimming took 1 base from V and 7 from J; bases not matched to a gene: 3. The CDR3 length is 13 residues. CDR1 SGHRS and CDR2 YFSETQ come from the germline V gene. The covered CDR3 bases are TGCGCCAGCAGCTTGAAGACAGGGGTTGGC. Amino acid sequence: CASSLKTGVG. The whole CDR3 reads CASSLKTGVGYTF. The full variable domain, completed using reference TRBV5-1 and TRBJ1-2, is KAGVTQTPRYLIKTRGQQVTLSCSPISGHRSVSWYQQTPGQGLQFLFEYFSETQRNKGNFPGRFSGRQFSNSRSEMNVSTLELGDSALYLCASSLKTGVGYTFGSGTRLTVV.

A note on this clone: The read ends 3 residues shy of where the CDR3 ends; the end is completed using the germline J gene. The chain recombines TRBV5-1 with TRBJ1-6; TRBD1 agrees at 7 bases. The germline gives CDR1 SGHRS, CDR2 YFSETQ. The CDR3 sequence is 14 residues long. Losses at the gene ends were 5 bases for V and 8 bases for J; bases not matched to a gene: 7. CDR3 region: CASSRDSLYSPLHF. CDR3 DNA, as far as it was read: TGCGCCAGCAGTCGGGACAGTTTGTATTCACCC.

Notes on this clone: Sequencing ends 3 residues short of the CDR3 end; the germline J gene provides the rest. V gene TRBV7-9 combines with J gene TRBJ1-1; D remains unclear. The CDR3 is made up of 12 amino acids. V shed 2 bases and J shed 7 bases, with 8 bases lying between them. Germline CDR1 reads SEHNR; CDR2 reads FQNEAQ (reference sequence). The CDR3 region is CASSLIDIEAFF. The sequenced CDR3 bases are TGTGCCAGCAGCTTAATTGACATTGAA.

On this clone itself: With the read ending 3 residues before the CDR3 end, the germline J gene is used to fill in that end. The chain employs TRBV2 and TRBJ1-1; D unclear. The CDR3 is 13 amino acids. Trimming cost V 2 bases and J 1 base, with 5 bases left between them. From germline, CDR1 is SNHLY and CDR2 FYNNEI. CDR3 sequence: CASSESGNTEAFF. The covered CDR3 bases are TGTGCCAGCAGTGAATCAGGGAACACTGAA.

About this clone itself: From the germline J gene comes the end of the CDR3, since the read stops 3 residues before it. V is TRBV6-4 and J is TRBJ1-1; D unclear. V was cut by 2 bases and J by 5 bases, with 12 bases left in between. This CDR3 has 14 amino acids. Germline CDR1 MRHNA, CDR2 SNTAGT. The CDR3: CASSDSNRGTEAFF. The CDR3 bases that were read are TGTGCCAGCAGTGACAGTAACCGGGGAACTGAA.

A word on this clone: The read terminates 3 residues before the CDR3 end, so the remaining end is supplied by the germline J gene. Other DNA sequences in this sample translate to the same CDR3. V gene TRBV2 combines with J gene TRBJ1-2; 7 bases agree with TRBD1. CDR3 length: 14 residues. Germline CDR1 reads SNHLY; CDR2 reads FYNNEI. The CDR3 bases that were read are TGTGCCAGCAGAGATGACAGGGATGGTGGCGGC. It yields the protein CASRDDRDGGG. The full CDR3 reads CASRDDRDGGGYTF.

Comments on this clone: Read coverage stops 3 residues before the CDR3 terminus; the germline J gene supplies the remainder. The gene calls are TRBV5-1 and TRBJ1-2, with 8 bases that match TRBD1. The CDR3 sequence is 17 residues long. The trim removed 0 bases at V and 1 base at J, leaving 8 bases unmatched. CDR1 is SGHRS and CDR2 is YFSETQ in the germline V gene. The DNA read from the CDR3 is TGCGCCAGCAGCTTGGCAACCCGACAGGGGCTTAACTATGGC. This encodes CASSLATRQGLNYG. The entire CDR3 reads CASSLATRQGLNYGYTF.

A word on this clone: Read coverage stops 3 residues before the CDR3 terminus; the germline J gene supplies the remainder. The rearrangement joins TRBV18 to TRBJ2-2, with 8 positions matching TRBD1. Germline V gene data show CDR1 as KGHSH and CDR2 as LQKENI. Losses at the gene ends were 0 bases for V and 2 bases for J; bases not matched to a gene: 2. The length of the CDR3 is 16 residues. CDR3 DNA (partial): TGTGCCAGCTCACCACCCGGACAGGGAAACACCGGGGAG. It codes for CASSPPGQGNTGE. The entire CDR3 sequence reads CASSPPGQGNTGELFF.

Concerning this clone: The read ends 3 residues early relative to the CDR3; the germline J gene fills the gap. The V and J genes are TRBV18 and TRBJ2-7; no clear D gene. Trimming cost V 8 bases and J 3 bases, with 14 bases left between them. The germline CDR1 and CDR2 sequences are KGHSH and LQKENI. The CDR3 length is 13 residues. The CDR3 sequence: CASPSPPHYEQYF. The sequenced CDR3 bases are TGTGCCAGCCCAAGCCCCCCTCACTACGAG. The variable domain in full, completed from reference TRBV18 and TRBJ2-7, reads NAGVMQNPRHLVRRRGQEARLRCSPMKGHSHVYWYRQLPEEGLKFMVYLQKENIIDESGMPKERFSAEFPKEGPSILRIQQVVRGDSAAYFCASPSPPHYEQYFGPGTRLTVT.